A selection of T cell receptor beta chains follows, all from one sample in a study of T cell changes during pregnancy in multiple sclerosis. Produced via immunoSEQ multiplex PCR; TCRdb's table is partial and in-frame only. Of about 36,000 clones in the sample, over 75% are singletons; the top ten hold 10% to 12%. The sample in question was CD8+ T cells from peripheral blood mononuclear cells, obtained in the third trimester of pregnancy. The source of these receptors is a female donor with multiple sclerosis, enrolled in a pregnancy study. CDR3s leave out the opening cysteine and the closing phenylalanine or tryptophan. The order of the fields is V gene, CDR3 length, J gene, D gene, CDR3 protein. D genes are given only for firm matches.

V: TRBV4-3; length: 15; J: TRBJ2-5; D: TRBD2; CDR3: ASSQDSSGGRGETQY
V: TRBV7-9; length: 12; J: TRBJ1-2; D: TRBD1; CDR3: ASSLGTGRDGYT
V: TRBV5-1; length: 15; J: TRBJ2-7; D: -; CDR3: ASSLEAHLLRGYEQY
V: TRBV10-2; length: 12; J: TRBJ1-2; D: -; CDR3: ASSGGRAFDGYT
V: TRBV19; length: 12; J: TRBJ2-7; D: -; CDR3: ASRITGSGFEQY
V: TRBV5-1; length: 17; J: TRBJ2-3; D: TRBD2; CDR3: ASSLSSRASGRAMDTQY
V: TRBV11-1; length: 12; J: TRBJ1-1; D: -; CDR3: ASSLTGTNTEAF
V: TRBV12-5; length: 13; J: TRBJ2-5; D: TRBD1; CDR3: ASGLGDRGRETQY
V: TRBV11-2; length: 14; J: TRBJ2-7; D: TRBD2; CDR3: ASSLADSGRSYEQY
V: TRBV5-1; length: 15; J: TRBJ1-2; D: -; CDR3: ASSLGAELIGIGGYT
V: TRBV9; length: 18; J: TRBJ2-1; D: TRBD2; CDR3: ASSPTTTRMAGGPSFEQF
V: TRBV6-5; length: 12; J: TRBJ2-1; D: -; CDR3: ASSYSTYGSEQF
V: TRBV21-1; length: 11; J: TRBJ2-5; D: -; CDR3: ASSKTGAETQY
V: TRBV6-1; length: 12; J: TRBJ2-7; D: TRBD2; CDR3: ASSEGLASYEQY
V: TRBV19; length: 13; J: TRBJ1-2; D: TRBD1; CDR3: ASSNRDRAYYGYT
V: TRBV10-2; length: 12; J: TRBJ1-1; D: -; CDR3: ASSEGGGNTEAF
V: TRBV4-1; length: 14; J: TRBJ2-7; D: TRBD2; CDR3: ASSPDRASGIYEQY
V: TRBV4-3; length: 13; J: TRBJ2-1; D: TRBD1; CDR3: ASSQAQGVYNEQF
V: TRBV4-1; length: 14; J: TRBJ2-1; D: -; CDR3: ASSQDHGLSRGEQF
V: TRBV5-6; length: 14; J: TRBJ2-5; D: -; CDR3: ASSPAGAGGVVTQY
V: TRBV11-2; length: 15; J: TRBJ2-7; D: TRBD1; CDR3: ASSFWAGQGLGYEQY
V: TRBV9; length: 15; J: TRBJ2-5; D: -; CDR3: ASSVGRGERGQETQY
V: TRBV6-1; length: 13; J: TRBJ2-7; D: -; CDR3: ASSESSGDPSPKY
V: TRBV19; length: 13; J: TRBJ2-7; D: TRBD2; CDR3: ASSISPAGSYEQY
V: TRBV28; length: 11; J: TRBJ1-2; D: TRBD1; CDR3: ASTEDRGYGYT